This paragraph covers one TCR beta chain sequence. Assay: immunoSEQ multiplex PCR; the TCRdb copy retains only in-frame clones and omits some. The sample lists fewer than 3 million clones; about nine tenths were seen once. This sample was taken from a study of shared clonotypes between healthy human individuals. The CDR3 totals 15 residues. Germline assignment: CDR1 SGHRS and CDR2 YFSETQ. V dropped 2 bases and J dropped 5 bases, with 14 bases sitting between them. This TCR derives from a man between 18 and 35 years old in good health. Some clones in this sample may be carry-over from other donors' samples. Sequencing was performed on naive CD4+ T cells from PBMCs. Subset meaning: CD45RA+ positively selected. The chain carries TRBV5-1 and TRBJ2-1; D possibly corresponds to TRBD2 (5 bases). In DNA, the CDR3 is TGCGCCAGCAGCTTTCGGGTATCCGGGGACAATGAGCAGTTCTTC. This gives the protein CASSFRVSGDNEQFF.